This paragraph reports one T cell receptor beta chain. Profiled with immunoSEQ multiplex PCR; TCRdb holds only in-frame clones, not every one. The sample contains approximately 70,000 clones, under 95% of which appear only once. The V gene end was trimmed by 5 bases and the J gene end by 7 bases; junction bases not matched to a gene: 3. This CDR3 comprises 14 residues. Per germline, CDR1 MNHNY and CDR2 SVGAGI (reference sequence). This record belongs to a study of T cell changes during pregnancy in multiple sclerosis. The chain joins TRBV6-6 to TRBJ2-4; TRBD1 matches at 12 bases. The source of this sequence is a female donor with multiple sclerosis, enrolled in a pregnancy study. The source was peripheral blood, collected after pregnancy. Here the CDR3 DNA reads TGTGCCAGCAGTCAGGGACAGGGGGCGAACATTCAGTACTTC. It specifies CASSQGQGANIQYF.